The sequence of this T cell receptor beta chain was determined in a study of identical twins. There were only healthy Caucasians among the donors. TCRdb fed the 5' RACE reads into MiXCR, producing one record per CDR3 protein. The sample shows 420,000 or so distinct CDR3 sequences, roughly 18% of them seen only once. V was clipped by 3 bases and J by 0 bases, with 16 bases between them. CDR3 length: 17 residues. Germline V gives CDR1 SGHDT, CDR2 YYEEEE. This TCR derives from a man in his forties or fifties in good health. V gene TRBV5-6 combines with J gene TRBJ2-4; maybe TRBD1 (5 bases). The sample taken for sequencing was naive T cells sorted from blood. CDR3 loop: CASSSRYRQLAKNIQYF. CDR3 in DNA: TGTGCCAGCAGCTCCAGATATAGACAGCTAGCCAAAAACATTCAGTACTTC.